This T cell receptor beta chain was found in a study of metastatic and nonmetastatic thyroid tumors. Study-level background: Peripheral blood and tumor or nodule samples from malignant and benign thyroid patients were compared. Regarding the study as a whole: Reported TCR beta diversity, measured in blood and tumor, was significantly higher for malignant thyroid tumors than for benign nodules.

In the authors' methods: It was from CDR3 differences across clinicopathological groups that a distant-metastasis classifier for papillary thyroid cancer was built. Using MiXCR, TCRdb reanalyzed the PCR reads. The V and J calls reflect TCRdb's pipeline rather than the authors' work. The repertoire holds around 15,000 clones, with approximately 25% as singletons. This clone was seen at least ten times. Its antigen remains unknown. Distinct nucleotide sequences in the sample also encode this CDR3. V lost 3 bases and J lost 4, with 10 bases in between. The CDR3 covers 14 residues. Germline V gene lookup returns CDR1 SGHRS and CDR2 YFSETQ. Treatment of any kind had been given to no patient before thyroid surgery.

The receptor comes from a female donor with papillary thyroid cancer or a benign thyroid nodule (not recorded which). Some clones in this sample may be carry-over from other donors' samples. The sequenced sample was tumor tissue. The rearrangement uses TRBV5-1 and TRBJ1-4, with unresolved D. CDR3 sequence: CASSYSSVNEKLFF. The CDR3 region has the DNA TGCGCCAGCAGCTACAGTTCGGTTAATGAAAAACTGTTTTTT.